The T cell receptor beta chain described here comes from a study of T cell responses to AZD1222 COVID-19 vaccine. Study-level results: Baseline antibody screening turned up just six seropositive AZD1222 recipients. White British donors predominated, females outnumbered males, and clonal diversity was possibly underestimated. Spike was spanned by vaccine-associated CD4 TCRs, with dominance at 160-218 and 743-854.

Here immunoSEQ multiplex PCR was the method, and the copy in TCRdb shows in-frame clones only, minus some. Among over 100,000 clones listed, roughly 93% were seen once. V lost 5 bases, J lost 4 bases, and 11 bases lay in between. The germline V gene has CDR1 MDHEN and CDR2 SYDVKM. The CDR3 is 13 amino acids. This clone was recorded once. No antigen is known for it. Material: peripheral blood, obtained 28 days after the second AZD1222 dose. J is TRBJ2-5 and V is TRBV28, with unresolved D. This TCR was recovered from an adult who received the AZD1222 COVID-19 vaccine. CDR3 amino acids: CASSRIWTETQYF. The CDR3 DNA follows: TGTGCCAGCAGTCGTATTTGGACAGAGACCCAGTACTTC. The full variable domain, completed using reference TRBV28 and TRBJ2-5, is DVKVTQSSRYLVKRTGEKVFLECVQDMDHENMFWYRQDPGLGLRLIYFSYDVKMKEKGDIPEGYSVSREKKERFSLILESASTNQTSMYLCASSRIWTETQYFGPGTRLLVL.